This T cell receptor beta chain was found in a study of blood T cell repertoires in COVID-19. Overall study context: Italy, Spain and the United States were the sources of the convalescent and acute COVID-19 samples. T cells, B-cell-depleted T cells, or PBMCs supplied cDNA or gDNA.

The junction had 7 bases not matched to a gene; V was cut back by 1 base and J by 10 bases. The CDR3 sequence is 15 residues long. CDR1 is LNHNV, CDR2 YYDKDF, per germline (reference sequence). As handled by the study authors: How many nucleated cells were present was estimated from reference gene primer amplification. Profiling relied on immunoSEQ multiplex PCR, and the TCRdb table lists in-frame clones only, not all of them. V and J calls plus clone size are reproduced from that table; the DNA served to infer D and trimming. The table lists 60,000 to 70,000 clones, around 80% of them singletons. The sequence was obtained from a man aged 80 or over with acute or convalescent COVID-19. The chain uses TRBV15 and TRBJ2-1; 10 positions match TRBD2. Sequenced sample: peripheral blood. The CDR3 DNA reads TGTGCCACCAGCAGAGCCCCTAGCGGGAGAGTGGAGCAGTTCTTC. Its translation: CATSRAPSGRVEQFF. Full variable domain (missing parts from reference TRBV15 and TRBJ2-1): DAMVIQNPRYQVTQFGKPVTLSCSQTLNHNVMYWYQQKSSQAPKLLFHYYDKDFNNEADTPDNFQSRRPNTSFCFLDIRSPGLGDTAMYLCATSRAPSGRVEQFFGPGTRLTVL.